This T cell receptor beta chain was sequenced during a study of T cells after posttransplantation cyclophosphamide. Germline-derived CDR1 and CDR2 are SGDLS and YYNGEE. The CDR3 spans 13 residues. V dropped 3 bases and J dropped 2 bases, with 8 bases sitting between them. A marrow graft followed busulfan-fludarabine conditioning, with cyclophosphamide on days +3 and +4. Sequenced by immunoSEQ multiplex PCR; TCRdb stores in-frame clones only, minus some. The sample was found to contain 24,000 or so clones, and every one recurs. Findings and caveats of the study: Tissue-infiltrating T cells from skin or gut overlapped little with blood T cells.

This clone was observed at least ten times. No antigen is known for it. This TCR derives from a male patient aged 18-30 years who received an allogeneic stem cell transplant from a related donor, was CMV-positive, and had no GVHD. Part of the T cells may come from the graft donor. The V and J genes are TRBV9 and TRBJ2-5; tentative D call: TRBD1 (6 bases). The sample consisted of PBMCs, taken after allogeneic stem cell transplant with posttransplant cyclophosphamide. The CDR3 DNA reads as TGTGCCAGCAGCGCCAGGGGTCAAGAGACCCAGTACTTC. Protein sequence: CASSARGQETQYF.